This T cell receptor beta chain came from a study of monozygotic twins with inflammatory bowel disease. Germline V gives CDR1 MNHEY, CDR2 SVGEGT. The length of the CDR3 is 17 residues. Study-wide points: Fewer shared clonotypes with others were found in IBD patients than in healthy twins, especially with disease activity.

TCRdb re-called the 5' RACE reads and shows each CDR3 protein once, DNA omitted. This sample's table reports about 330,000 distinct CDR3 sequences. With respect to this clonotype: The antigen is unknown.

This clonotype was sampled from a human donor with ulcerative colitis or Crohn's disease, or a healthy co-twin of an affected twin (not recorded which). This sequence joins TRBV6-2 or TRBV6-3 and TRBJ2-1; TCRdb designates TRBD2, a call that cannot be tested without DNA. The sequenced sample consisted of blood. The chain's CDR3 is CASSYSPPAGLYNEQFF.